This is a list of T cell receptor beta chains from one sample in a study of blood T cells in healthy people across ages. One entry per CDR3 protein, called by TCRdb with MiXCR from the 5' RACE reads. Found here are more than 900,000 distinct CDR3 sequences, around 27% of them singletons; the top ten hold 0.65% to 0.95%. These data also featured in a second study, about T cells of mothers and their children.

Specimen: blood. The source of these receptors is a girl aged 2 to 10 in good health. Each CDR3 is given with its conserved first and last residue. D genes are given only for firm matches. Only part of the rows carry a size: once, few, many, or a class if the clone is expanded.

cdr3_nt cdr3_aa j_call clone_size v_call d_call
TGTGCCAGCAGTCCGAGCCGGGACAGGGGGCAGACTGGGGCCAACGTCCTGACTTTC CASSPSRDRGQTGANVLTF TRBJ2-6 few TRBV28 TRBD1
TGCGCCAGCAGCCAAGTCAGAACCTTCTCTGGCACAGATACGCAGTATTTT CASSQVRTFSGTDTQYF TRBJ2-3 - TRBV4-1 -
TGTGCCAGCAGCTCCAGGGCCAGGGAAGAGACCCAGTACTTC CASSSRAREETQYF TRBJ2-5 - TRBV7-9 -
TGTGCCAGCAGCCGCATAGAGGACAAAACAGATACGCAGTATTTT CASSRIEDKTDTQYF TRBJ2-3 - TRBV12-3/TRBV12-4 -
TGCAGTGGTAGCGGGAGTGGCAATGAGCAGTTCTTC CSGSGSGNEQFF TRBJ2-1 - TRBV20-1 TRBD2
TGTGCCAGCAGTACATCTGGGGAAACTAATGAAAAACTGTTTTTT CASSTSGETNEKLFF TRBJ1-4 few TRBV6-5 -
TGTGCCACCAGTGATTTGAACGGGACAGGGAATGGCTACACCTTC CATSDLNGTGNGYTF TRBJ1-2 - TRBV24-1 TRBD1
TGTGCCAGCACCACTAGCGGCCCATACGAGCAGTACTTC CASTTSGPYEQYF TRBJ2-7 few TRBV12-3/TRBV12-4 TRBD2
TGTGCCAGCAGTTACGACACGGCGGGAGGGCAGCAAGAGACCCAGTACTTC CASSYDTAGGQQETQYF TRBJ2-5 few TRBV6-2/TRBV6-3 TRBD2
TGTGCCAGCACCGGGACAGCTGGGGCCAACGTCCTGACTTTC CASTGTAGANVLTF TRBJ2-6 - TRBV9 TRBD1
TGTGCCAGCAGCCAAGACGTCATTGGGCAGTTGAACACTGAAGCTTTCTTT CASSQDVIGQLNTEAFF TRBJ1-1 few TRBV14 -
TGCAGCGTTGAATGGGGGACGGAGCAGTTCTTC CSVEWGTEQFF TRBJ2-1 few TRBV29-1 -
TGTGCCACCAGCAGAGGGTATGGTTCGGAAGAGACCCAGTACTTC CATSRGYGSEETQYF TRBJ2-5 - TRBV15 -
TGCAGTGCTGGGGACAGGGAGGGAAAACTGTTTTTT CSAGDREGKLFF TRBJ1-4 - TRBV20-1 TRBD1
TGTGCCAGTAGTCCCCCTGGGAGTCAGCCCCAGCATTTT CASSPPGSQPQHF TRBJ1-5 - TRBV19 -
TGTGCCAGCAGCTTAACGGGAGGGCCGAAGGAGACCCAGTACTTC CASSLTGGPKETQYF TRBJ2-5 - TRBV7-9 TRBD2
TGCAGTGCTATCCTATTAGGGACTAGCGGTCCACCAAATCAACAAGAGACCCAGTACTTC CSAILLGTSGPPNQQETQYF TRBJ2-5 many TRBV20-1 TRBD2
TGTGCCAGCGAGTGGGGCAGTACCCATAGCACAGATACGCAGTATTTT CASEWGSTHSTDTQYF TRBJ2-3 - TRBV2 -
TGTGCCACCAGCAAACTAGCGGGGGCCACAGATACGCAGTATTTT CATSKLAGATDTQYF TRBJ2-3 - TRBV24-1 TRBD2
TGTGCCAGCAGCTTAGCTCCCTTCGAGCAGTACTTC CASSLAPFEQYF TRBJ2-7 - TRBV7-9 -
TGTGCCAGCAGCAGGGTAGGAACCAGTAACAATGAGCAGTTCTTC CASSRVGTSNNEQFF TRBJ2-1 few TRBV13 -
TGTGCCAGCAGTAAGGGTCTGGGCAATCAGCCCCAGCATTTT CASSKGLGNQPQHF TRBJ1-5 few TRBV28 -
TGCAGTGCTAGAGACGACAGAGAAACCTACGAGCAGTACTTC CSARDDRETYEQYF TRBJ2-7 few TRBV20-1 -
TGTGCCAGCAGCGTAGTTGGTTCGGGGATAGACACAGATACGCAGTATTTT CASSVVGSGIDTDTQYF TRBJ2-3 - TRBV9 -